In its sample, the clone carrying this T cell receptor (beta chain) was seen once. Its antigen remains unknown. This same CDR3 is encoded by further DNA sequences in the sample. Here immunoSEQ multiplex PCR was the method, and the copy in TCRdb shows in-frame clones only, minus some. The data show about 140,000 clones, with more than 85% seen just once and around 3.5% held by the top ten. These data are taken from a study of T cell responses to AZD1222 COVID-19 vaccine. Whole-study findings and limits: Vaccination with two AZD1222 doses was followed by a rise in Spike-specific TCR breadth and depth. Clonal diversity was possibly underestimated, and white British individuals and females predominated among donors.

V lost 4 bases to trimming and J lost 0 bases; unmatched junction nucleotides: 1. This CDR3 is built from 15 residues. Looked up from germline, CDR1 is LNHDA and CDR2 is SQIVND (reference sequence). The material sequenced was peripheral blood, taken 28 days after the second AZD1222 dose. This clonotype was obtained from an adult who received the AZD1222 COVID-19 vaccine. The chain recombines TRBV19 with TRBJ2-1; 9 bases align to TRBD2. The chain's CDR3 is CASSTTSGSYNEQFF. Here the CDR3 DNA reads TGTGCCAGTAGTACGACTAGCGGCTCCTACAATGAGCAGTTCTTC.